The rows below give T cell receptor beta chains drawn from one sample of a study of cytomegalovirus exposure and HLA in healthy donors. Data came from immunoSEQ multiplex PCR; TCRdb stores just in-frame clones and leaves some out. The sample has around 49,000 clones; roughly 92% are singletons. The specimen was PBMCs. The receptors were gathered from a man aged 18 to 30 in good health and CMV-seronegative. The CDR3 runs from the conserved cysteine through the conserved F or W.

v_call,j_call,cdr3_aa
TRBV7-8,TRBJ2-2,CASSLTRNTGELFF
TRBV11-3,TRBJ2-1,CASSFPKGEGYNEQFF
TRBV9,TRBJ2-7,CASSVAHSNYEQYF
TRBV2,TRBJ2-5,CASVYGQGVETQYF
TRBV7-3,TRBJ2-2,CASSSRQGTNTGELFF
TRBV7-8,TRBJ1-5,CASSLQGYQPQHF
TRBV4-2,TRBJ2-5,CASSQERREGLETQYF
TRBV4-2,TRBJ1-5,CASSQEGLSNSNQPQHF
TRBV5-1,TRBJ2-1,CASSLPSGTLGEQFF
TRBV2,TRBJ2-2,CASSRTSGIGDTGELFF
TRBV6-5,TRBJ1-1,CASSSPSITEAFF
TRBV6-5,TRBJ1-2,CASSSYRGNGYTF
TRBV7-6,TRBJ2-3,CASSLGQGRADTQYF
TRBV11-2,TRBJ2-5,CASSVGWGQGETQYF
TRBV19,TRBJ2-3,CASSLFISTDTQYF
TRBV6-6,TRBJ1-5,CASSPEPRGIQPQHF
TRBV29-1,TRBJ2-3,CSVEWWRGFSTDTQYF
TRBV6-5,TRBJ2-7,CASTLGDRGSYEQYF
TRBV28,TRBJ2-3,CASSFSVGLVFPDTQYF
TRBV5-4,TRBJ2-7,CASSLLQGSHEQYF
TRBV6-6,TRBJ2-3,CASSRDRGRADTQYF
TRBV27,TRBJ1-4,CASSLLGDSNEKLFF
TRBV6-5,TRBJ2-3,CASSYGTSGYTDTQYF
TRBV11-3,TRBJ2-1,CASSSRGGDREQFF
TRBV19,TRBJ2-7,CASSISGGGVGEQYF
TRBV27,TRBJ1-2,CASRPSGTGAFNYGYTF
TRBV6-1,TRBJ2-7,CASTLTSGSSYEQYF
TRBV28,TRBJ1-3,CASSSLRLGDTIYF
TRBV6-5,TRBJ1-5,CASSYSSAGNQPQHF
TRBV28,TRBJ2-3,CASSPNPGQGATDTQYF
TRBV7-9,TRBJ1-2,CASSFADYGYTF
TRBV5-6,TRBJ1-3,CASSLVGGSGNTIYF
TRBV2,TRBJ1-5,CASSESGRGYQPQHF
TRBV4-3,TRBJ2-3,CASSQEAGDSTDTQYF
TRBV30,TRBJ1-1,CAWGGDLNTEAFF
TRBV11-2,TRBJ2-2,CASSSGLAGGHTGELFF
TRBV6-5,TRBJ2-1,CASSLYNEAYNEQFF